A single TCR beta chain is shown here with its context. Its antigen target is currently unknown. Base-call qualities are not available, and no considerably larger clone is one nucleotide away. There are 13 amino acids in the CDR3, from cysteine to phenylalanine inclusive. Solely the CDR3 DNA is kept, with 39 bases framed from the first base. The germline V gene (reference sequence) specifies MNHEY as CDR1 and SMNVEV as CDR2. The germline ends are 12 bases apart after V is trimmed by 5 bases and J by 5 bases. This sample is part of a study of OX40 agonist ivuxolimab in advanced cancers. As for the study more broadly: Ivuxolimab was a fully human IgG2 agonistic monoclonal antibody targeting the costimulatory receptor OX40 (CD134). Intravenous ivuxolimab was administered to patients every 2 weeks at six dose levels: 0.01, 0.1, 0.3, 1.5, 3 and 10 mg/kg. Of the approximately 50 dose-escalation patients, hepatocellular carcinoma was present in around 19, melanoma in approximately 15, renal cell carcinoma in 9 and head and neck cancer in 9. The dose-escalation cohort was about 87% male with a mean age of approximately 60 years, ranging from roughly 20 to 80. Prior anti-PD-1, anti-PD-L1 or anti-CTLA-4 therapy was permitted, and approximately 39% of dose-escalation patients had received checkpoint inhibitors. Partial responses were achieved by three dose-escalation patients, of whom one had hepatocellular carcinoma and two had cutaneous melanoma. The purpose of peripheral TCRbeta sequencing was to test whether ivuxolimab changed TCR sequence diversity and led to clonal T-cell expansion. The paper covers the monotherapy dose-escalation part of the phase I ivuxolimab trial, which included N = 52 patients.

Paper-wide results and their limitations: Antigen specificity was not determined for the clonally expanded peripheral T cells. Low levels of normalized T-cell clonal expansion were also seen in some patients who did not respond. Clonal expansion of both CD4+ and CD8+ blood T cells was observed from baseline to week 6 at doses 0.1 to 3.0 mg/kg. Partial responders in the 0.1-3.0 mg/kg groups had among the lowest normalized peripheral clonal expansion, especially among CD8+ T cells. After ivuxolimab, more expanded clones were found on average in CD8+ T cells than in CD4+ T cells.

Patients with autoimmune disease history or receiving systemic immunosuppression were excluded from the trial. Peripheral blood for TCR sequencing was collected from all dose cohorts at baseline, on cycle 4 day 1, and on cycle 7 day 1. The samples were taken from a phase I, first-in-human, multicenter, open-label dose-escalation trial of ivuxolimab. Adults with locally advanced or metastatic melanoma, renal cell carcinoma, hepatocellular carcinoma or head and neck squamous cell carcinoma were enrolled in the trial. Before TCR sequencing, CD4+ T cells and CD8+ T cells from peripheral blood were sorted into separate populations. Genomic DNA was extracted from sorted cells for sequencing of the TCRbeta CDR3 region. TCRbeta CDR3 regions were sequenced using the immunoSEQ Assay. Entries here come from immuneACCESS through TCRdb and include only in-frame sequences with V and J called. Some clones fail to appear in such tables; in the studies checked, an unresolved V gene covers under half of the shortfall, and the cause of the remainder is unknown. Present in this sample are 72,000 or so clones, almost 90% of which were seen just once. The ten top clones hold around 0.86% of the sample.

Specimen: CD4+ or CD8+ T cells sorted from blood, collected in a trial of the OX40 agonist ivuxolimab. The chain is encoded by TRBV27 joined to TRBJ2-5; TRBD1 could be the D gene, as 6 bases match. This TCR was sampled from an adult with an advanced solid tumor such as melanoma, head and neck, liver or kidney cancer. The sequenced DNA is TGTGCCAGCAGTAAACAGGGCGGGGAGACCCAGTACTTC. Translated, this is CASSKQGGETQYF.